Listed below are T cell receptor beta chains from one sample, sequenced in a study of blood T cell repertoires in COVID-19. Sequencing was performed with immunoSEQ multiplex PCR; in TCRdb, only in-frame clones are kept and a portion is missing. In the table there are tens of thousands of clones, approximately 78% of which are singletons. The sample was peripheral blood. These receptor sequences come from a human donor with acute or convalescent COVID-19. The donor label of this sample is uncertain. Both conserved end residues are part of each CDR3. The D gene is left open where the match is weak. Some rows have no size entry. The others give once, few or many, or a class for an expanded clone.

j_call: TRBJ2-7
clone_size: -
v_call: TRBV7-6
d_call: TRBD2
cdr3_nt: TGTGCCAGCAGCGAATACGGGGGGAGCTCCTACGAGCAGTACTTC
cdr3_aa: CASSEYGGSSYEQYF

j_call: TRBJ2-7
clone_size: -
v_call: TRBV5-1
d_call: TRBD1
cdr3_nt: TGCGCCAGCAGCCAGGACAGGGACTACGAGCAGTACTTC
cdr3_aa: CASSQDRDYEQYF

j_call: TRBJ2-1
clone_size: -
v_call: TRBV4-2
d_call: TRBD2
cdr3_nt: TGTGCCAGCAGCCAGGAAGGTAGCGGGCCCTACAATGAGCAGTTCTTC
cdr3_aa: CASSQEGSGPYNEQFF

j_call: TRBJ1-2
clone_size: few
v_call: TRBV4-2
d_call: -
cdr3_nt: TGTGCCAGCAGCCAAGACCAGGGCCCGGTTTCCTACACCTTC
cdr3_aa: CASSQDQGPVSYTF

j_call: TRBJ1-1
clone_size: -
v_call: TRBV3-1/TRBV3-2
d_call: -
cdr3_nt: TGTGCCAGCAGCCAAGAAGGCGGGAGACCGAACACTGAAGCTTTCTTT
cdr3_aa: CASSQEGGRPNTEAFF

j_call: TRBJ2-1
clone_size: few
v_call: TRBV4-3
d_call: TRBD2
cdr3_nt: TGCGCCAGCAGCCAACCTAGCGGGGGGATGAATGAGCAGTTCTTC
cdr3_aa: CASSQPSGGMNEQFF

j_call: TRBJ1-2
clone_size: -
v_call: TRBV18
d_call: -
cdr3_nt: TGTGCCAGCTCAGTCGGACCGGGGGGCTCCAACTATGGCTACACCTTC
cdr3_aa: CASSVGPGGSNYGYTF

j_call: TRBJ1-4
clone_size: few
v_call: TRBV6-5
d_call: -
cdr3_nt: TGTGCCAGCAGGAGAAATCGACAGAGTGAAAAACTGTTTTTT
cdr3_aa: CASRRNRQSEKLFF

j_call: TRBJ2-1
clone_size: -
v_call: TRBV19
d_call: TRBD2
cdr3_nt: TGTGCCAGTAGTATGGGGACTAGGGGGGCCAATGAGCAGTTCTTC
cdr3_aa: CASSMGTRGANEQFF

j_call: TRBJ2-3
clone_size: -
v_call: TRBV27
d_call: TRBD2
cdr3_nt: TGTGCCAGCAGTTTATCGGAGACTAGCTTTCCAGATACGCAGTATTTT
cdr3_aa: CASSLSETSFPDTQYF

j_call: TRBJ2-1
clone_size: -
v_call: TRBV5-1
d_call: TRBD2
cdr3_nt: TGCGCCAGCAGCTTGTCAGCGGGGGGTCACAATGAGCAGTTCTTC
cdr3_aa: CASSLSAGGHNEQFF

j_call: TRBJ1-1
clone_size: -
v_call: TRBV19
d_call: -
cdr3_nt: TGTGCCAGTAATCGGAGATTGGGCACTGAAGCTTTCTTT
cdr3_aa: CASNRRLGTEAFF

j_call: TRBJ2-1
clone_size: -
v_call: TRBV27
d_call: -
cdr3_nt: TGTGCCAGCAGTTTATCGGGCAGGGCTCACTACAATGAGCAGTTCTTC
cdr3_aa: CASSLSGRAHYNEQFF

j_call: TRBJ2-7
clone_size: -
v_call: TRBV11-1
d_call: -
cdr3_nt: TGTGCCAGCAGCTTAGACCTGAGAACCTACGAGCAGTACTTC
cdr3_aa: CASSLDLRTYEQYF

j_call: TRBJ1-2
clone_size: -
v_call: TRBV6-2/TRBV6-3
d_call: -
cdr3_nt: TGTGCCAGCAGTCCGACAGTCCTCTATGGCTACACCTTC
cdr3_aa: CASSPTVLYGYTF

j_call: TRBJ2-3
clone_size: -
v_call: TRBV28
d_call: TRBD2
cdr3_nt: TGTGCCAGCAGTCCTAGCGGGGACAGCACAGATACGCAGTATTTT
cdr3_aa: CASSPSGDSTDTQYF